One sample yielded the 16 T cell receptor beta chains listed below, sequenced in a study of Ad26.COV2.S vaccination and SARS-CoV-2 variants. Profiled with immunoSEQ multiplex PCR; TCRdb holds only in-frame clones, not every one. The profile shows roughly 450,000 clones, 90% of them singletons. Treatment reported: around 19 received Ad26.COV2.S at low or high dose, single or two shots; 5 received placebo; per-sample allocation not given. On day 63 after the first injection, vaccine and placebo recipients gave samples. Sequencing was performed on peripheral blood, taken in a trial of Ad26.COV2.S vaccine versus placebo. The receptors come from a person aged 18-60 years who received the Ad26.COV2.S COVID-19 vaccine or a placebo.

The rearrangement uses TRBV5-4 and TRBJ2-3; D perhaps matches TRBD2 (6 bases). There are 14 residues in the CDR3. Trimming removed 6 bases at V and 5 bases at J, with 16 bases between. CDR1 SGHNT and CDR2 YYREEE come from the germline V gene (reference sequence). The CDR3 sequence: CASTLSGTKDTQYF. The CDR3 coding sequence is TGTGCCAGCACCCTTAGCGGAACTAAAGATACGCAGTATTTT.

V usage is TRBV24-1 and J usage is TRBJ2-5, with D tentatively TRBD1 (5 bases). V lost 3 bases and J lost 4, with 20 bases in between. Looked up from germline, CDR1 is KGHDR and CDR2 is SFDVKD. The CDR3 has 17 residues. This chain's CDR3 is CATSDSRELSTAETQYF. CDR3 nucleotides: TGTGCCACCAGTGATAGCCGCGAACTCTCGACAGCAGAGACCCAGTACTTC.

This rearrangement joins TRBV11-1 to TRBJ2-1; D uncertain. In germline, CDR1 is SGHAT, CDR2 FQDESV (reference sequence). Deletions cut 1 base from V and 3 bases from J, with 7 bases between. The CDR3 loop spans 14 amino acids. The CDR3 is CASSLVRNYNEQFF. The CDR3 bases are TGTGCCAGCAGCTTAGTCAGGAACTACAATGAGCAGTTCTTC.

The chain employs TRBV6-5 and TRBJ2-1; 9 nucleotides match TRBD2. Germline V lookup: CDR1 MNHEY, CDR2 SVGAGI. V lost 3 bases, J lost 8 bases, and 11 bases stayed unmatched. The CDR3 covers 16 residues. The CDR3 region has the DNA TGTGCCAGCAGTTATCGGACTAGCGAGACCGGGGATGAGCAGTTCTTC. Translation gives CASSYRTSETGDEQFF.

V and J are TRBV5-4 and TRBJ2-1; D remains unclear. Deletions cut 2 bases from V and 7 bases from J, with 13 bases between. Germline V gives CDR1 SGHNT, CDR2 YYREEE (reference sequence). CDR3 length: 14 amino acids. In nucleotides, the CDR3 is TGTGCCAGCAGCTTTAGGGCTAGGTGGAATGAGCAGTTCTTC. Translated: CASSFRARWNEQFF.

This chain's CDR3 is CASIAGQSYEQYF. The CDR3, as DNA: TGTGCCAGCATCGCCGGACAGTCCTACGAGCAGTACTTC. J is TRBJ2-7 and V is TRBV28; possibly TRBD1 for D (6 bases). This CDR3 contains 13 residues. The germline V and J ends were trimmed by 7 bases and 1 base, with 11 bases remaining between them. CDR1 MDHEN and CDR2 SYDVKM come from the germline V gene.

DNA for the CDR3: TGCGCCAGCAGCTTGTTACTAGCGAGGCCGCAGTATTTT. Translating it yields CASSLLLARPQYF. The genes are TRBV5-1 and TRBJ2-3, with 7 bases aligning to TRBD2. The ends lost 1 base at V and 10 bases at J; junction bases unmatched: 6. This CDR3 region has 13 residues. Germline CDR1 SGHRS, CDR2 YFSETQ. Combining the CDR3 with reference TRBV5-1 and TRBJ2-3 gives the whole variable domain KAGVTQTPRYLIKTRGQQVTLSCSPISGHRSVSWYQQTPGQGLQFLFEYFSETQRNKGNFPGRFSGRQFSNSRSEMNVSTLELGDSALYLCASSLLLARPQYFGPGTRLTVL.

The chain links TRBV6-5 to TRBJ2-2; tentatively, D is TRBD1 or TRBD2 (5 bases each). In germline, CDR1 is MNHEY, CDR2 SVGAGI. V was clipped by 10 bases and J by 3 bases, with 18 bases between them. This CDR3 spans 15 amino acids. CDR3 loop: CATPGGAVDTGELFF. As DNA, the CDR3 is TGTGCCACCCCTGGGGGAGCGGTGGACACCGGGGAGCTGTTTTTT.

This clone came up a few times. The gene calls are TRBV7-9 and TRBJ2-2, with D perhaps TRBD2 (6 bases). The CDR3 is 14 amino acids. Germline CDR1 reads SEHNR; CDR2 reads FQNEAQ (reference sequence). V shed 4 bases and J shed 6 bases, with 12 bases lying between them. The CDR3 DNA sequence: TGTGCCAGCAGCTCCCGACTAGTCCCCGGGGAGCTGTTTTTT. Residues: CASSSRLVPGELFF.

V gene TRBV23-1 combines with J gene TRBJ2-7; D is unresolved. TRBV23-1 belongs to the ORF category, with a function that is uncertain. This CDR3 has 15 amino acids. The V end was cut by 5 bases, the J end by 5 bases, with 19 bases between. For the CDR3, the DNA is TGCGCCAGCAGTACCCGGGTTATAGATATCCACGAGCAGTACTTC. Protein: CASSTRVIDIHEQYF.

V usage is TRBV5-6 and J usage is TRBJ1-2; D perhaps matches TRBD1 (6 bases). Trimming removed 0 bases at V and 4 bases at J, with 7 bases between. The germline gives CDR1 SGHDT, CDR2 YYEEEE. This CDR3 has 13 residues. DNA of the CDR3: TGTGCCAGCAGCTTGGAGGGGGTCTATGGCTACACCTTC. This sequence encodes CASSLEGVYGYTF.

CDR3 nucleotides: TGTGCCTGGAGTGCCCTGGACAGGGTGATCTATAATTCACCCCTCCACTTT. Translating gives CAWSALDRVIYNSPLHF. The genes are TRBV30 and TRBJ1-6; 8 bases line up with TRBD1. Germline-derived CDR1 and CDR2 are GTSNPN and SVGIG (reference sequence). The CDR3 has 17 residues. V lost 1 base, J lost 3 bases, and 8 bases stayed unmatched. Looking up the rest from reference TRBV30 and TRBJ1-6 gives the full variable domain: SQTIHQWPATLVQPVGSPLSLECTVEGTSNPNLYWYRQAAGRGLQLLFYSVGIGQISSEVPQNLSASRPQDRQFILSSKKLLLSDSGFYLCAWSALDRVIYNSPLHFGNGTRLTVT.

V is TRBV7-8 and J is TRBJ2-7; weak D call: TRBD2 (6 bases). There are 14 residues in the CDR3. Per the germline V gene, CDR1 is SGHVS and CDR2 is FQNEAQ. V dropped 3 bases and J dropped 2 bases, with 11 bases sitting between them. CDR3 in amino acids: CASSLGSGAYEQYF. For the CDR3, the DNA is TGTGCCAGCAGCTTGGGTAGCGGAGCCTACGAGCAGTACTTC.

The rearrangement uses TRBV29-1 and TRBJ1-1; D remains unclear. Germline lookup yields CDR1 SQVTM and CDR2 ANQGSEA. V was shortened by 1 base and J by 0 bases, with 6 bases between the two germline ends. The CDR3 runs 13 residues. The CDR3 coding sequence is TGCAGCGTTGAAGTCAGTTTGAACACTGAAGCTTTCTTT. It yields the protein CSVEVSLNTEAFF. The complete variable domain, with remaining parts taken from reference TRBV29-1 and TRBJ1-1, reads SAVISQKPSRDICQRGTSLTIQCQVDSQVTMMFWYRQQPGQSLTLIATANQGSEATYESGFVIDKFPISRPNLTFSTLTVSNMSPEDSSIYLCSVEVSLNTEAFFGQGTRLTVV.

The V call is TRBV18, the J call TRBJ2-3; 12 bases map to TRBD1. The V and J ends lost 5 bases and 7 bases, in that order; junction bases with no gene match: 13. Germline V gene lookup returns CDR1 KGHSH and CDR2 LQKENI. The CDR3 is 17 residues long. The CDR3 protein is CASSATLGTGGENTQYF. CDR3 sequence (DNA): TGTGCCAGCTCAGCAACCTTAGGGACAGGGGGCGAAAATACGCAGTATTTT.

V is TRBV5-4 and J is TRBJ2-1; maybe TRBD2 (6 bases). The CDR3 is made up of 15 amino acids. The V gene's germline CDR1 is SGHNT and CDR2 YYREEE (reference sequence). Trimming removed 3 bases at V and 0 bases at J, with 10 bases between. CDR3 residues: CASSSRGSSYNEQFF. In nucleotides, the CDR3 is TGTGCCAGCAGCTCGCGGGGTAGCTCCTACAATGAGCAGTTCTTC. The full variable domain, in which reference TRBV5-4 and TRBJ2-1 provide the parts outside the CDR3, is ETGVTQSPTHLIKTRGQQVTLRCSSQSGHNTVSWYQQALGQGPQFIFQYYREEENGRGNFPPRFSGLQFPNYSSELNVNALELDDSALYLCASSSRGSSYNEQFFGPGTRLTVL.